This T cell receptor beta chain came from a study of identical twins. In TCRdb, the 5' RACE reads were re-called with MiXCR into one record per CDR3 protein. This sample has fewer than 900,000 distinct CDR3 sequences, with 18% found just once. Only healthy Caucasians were enrolled as donors. Germline lookup yields CDR1 SGHKS and CDR2 YYEKEE (reference sequence). The CDR3 is 12 amino acids. V shed 3 bases and J shed 7 bases, with 10 bases lying between them. Separately, the same data were catalogued under a study of T cells expressing NK-cell markers. That investigation notes: Sequencing of TCR beta repertoires drew on sorted CD3+CD56+NKG2C+, CD3+CD56+NKG2C- and CD3+CD56-NKG2C+ T cells.

The chain recombines TRBV5-5 with TRBJ1-1; possibly TRBD1 for D (5 bases). The clonotype comes from a woman aged 18-35 years in good health. What was sequenced was PBMCs. The DNA of the CDR3 is TGTGCCAGCAGCTGGGACGGAAATGAAGCTTTCTTT. Translation: CASSWDGNEAFF.